The source of this T cell receptor beta chain is a study of early T cells in non-severe SARS-CoV-2 infection. A single record per CDR3 protein comes from TCRdb applying MiXCR to the 5' RACE reads. The table has around 67,000 distinct CDR3 sequences, under 14% seen once; the top ten hold 3% to 4%. This clonotype showed up many times. This CDR3 contains 18 residues. Deletions cut 6 bases from V and 2 bases from J, with 23 bases between. Germline values: CDR1 MNHNS, CDR2 SASEGT. The receptor's source is an adult who was a healthcare worker with PCR-confirmed SARS-CoV-2 infection or an uninfected control (not recorded which). The sequenced sample was whole blood. V is TRBV6-1 and J is TRBJ2-4; D gene unclear. CDR3 DNA sequence: TGTGCCAGCAGCTCCCCTGCGATCCGGGCTGGCTCCAAAAACATTCAGTACTTC. Encoded protein: CASSSPAIRAGSKNIQYF.